Listed below are T cell receptor beta chains from one sample, sequenced in a study of T-cell reconstitution after alpha-beta-depleted transplantation in children. TCRdb called the PCR reads again in MiXCR, with one record for every CDR3 protein. The sample includes around 700,000 distinct CDR3 sequences, about 12% of them seen just once. Sequenced material: PBMCs, taken before TCRalphabeta/CD19-depleted stem cell transplant. The receptors were sampled from a girl aged 2 to 9 with congenital amegakaryocytic thrombocytopenia, due to receive a stem cell transplant. Each CDR3 is given with its conserved first and last residue. The order of the fields is V gene, clone size, J gene, D gene, CDR3 protein, CDR3 DNA. A D gene is named only where the DNA matches it firmly. The size of a clone is reported for some rows only, either as once, few or many, or as a class for expanded clones.

V: TRBV14
size: -
J: TRBJ2-3
D: TRBD2
CDR3: CASSLRTSALSTDTQYF
DNA: TGTGCCAGCAGCCTCCGGACTAGCGCGCTTAGCACAGATACGCAGTATTTT

V: TRBV20-1
size: many
J: TRBJ1-5
D: -
CDR3: CSALAYSGQLRGNQPQHF
DNA: TGCAGTGCCCTTGCCTATAGCGGGCAATTAAGAGGCAATCAGCCCCAGCATTTT

V: TRBV20-1
size: many
J: TRBJ2-3
D: TRBD1
CDR3: CRPDRGGLDTQYF
DNA: TGCAGGCCGGACAGGGGAGGGTTGGATACGCAGTATTTT

V: TRBV6-2/TRBV6-3
size: few
J: TRBJ2-3
D: TRBD2
CDR3: CASSLFMGLAGAKSTDTQYF
DNA: TGTGCCAGCAGTTTATTCATGGGACTAGCGGGAGCGAAGAGCACAGATACGCAGTATTTT

V: TRBV29-1
size: -
J: TRBJ2-7
D: TRBD2
CDR3: CSAQSGGTYEQYF
DNA: TGCAGCGCACAGAGCGGGGGGACCTACGAGCAGTACTTC

V: TRBV5-1
size: many
J: TRBJ2-1
D: TRBD2
CDR3: CASSSPTSGVYEQFF
DNA: TGCGCCAGCAGCTCTCCCACTAGCGGGGTTTATGAGCAGTTCTTC

V: TRBV6-5
size: -
J: TRBJ1-2
D: -
CDR3: CASSVGAGGYTF
DNA: TGTGCCAGCAGTGTGGGGGCCGGTGGCTACACCTTC

V: TRBV7-9
size: few
J: TRBJ2-5
D: TRBD2
CDR3: CASSSGSGNHF
DNA: TGTGCCAGCAGCTCGGGTAGCGGGAACCATTTC

V: TRBV18
size: -
J: TRBJ1-2
D: -
CDR3: CASSFGSLYGYTF
DNA: TGTGCCAGCTCGTTCGGGTCCCTCTATGGCTACACCTTC

V: TRBV21-1
size: many
J: TRBJ2-1
D: -
CDR3: CASSKGADIDEQFF
DNA: TGTGCCAGCAGCAAAGGGGCCGACATAGATGAGCAGTTCTTC

V: TRBV20-1
size: -
J: TRBJ1-1
D: TRBD1
CDR3: CSVGGTDRAQGTEAFF
DNA: TGCAGTGTTGGGGGAACCGACAGGGCTCAAGGCACTGAAGCTTTCTTT

V: TRBV20-1
size: many
J: TRBJ2-7
D: TRBD2
CDR3: CSAFGTSGFEQYF
DNA: TGCAGTGCGTTCGGGACTAGCGGTTTCGAGCAGTACTTC

V: TRBV20-1
size: few
J: TRBJ2-5
D: -
CDR3: CSASDAGETQYF
DNA: TGCAGTGCTAGCGACGCCGGAGAGACCCAGTACTTC

V: TRBV12-3/TRBV12-4
size: many
J: TRBJ2-3
D: TRBD2
CDR3: CASSAGTSGHTDTQYF
DNA: TGTGCCAGCAGTGCTGGGACTAGCGGGCACACAGATACGCAGTATTTT

V: TRBV30
size: many
J: TRBJ1-4
D: -
CDR3: CAWSPRPNEKLFF
DNA: TGTGCCTGGAGTCCCCGGCCAAATGAAAAACTGTTTTTT

V: TRBV20-1
size: many
J: TRBJ2-1
D: TRBD2
CDR3: CSALSTLAGYNEQFF
DNA: TGCAGTGCTCTGAGTACCCTAGCGGGGTACAATGAGCAGTTCTTC

V: TRBV10-3
size: -
J: TRBJ2-1
D: TRBD2
CDR3: CAIESGGRTNNEQFF
DNA: TGTGCCATCGAAAGCGGCGGGAGGACCAACAATGAGCAGTTCTTC

V: TRBV28
size: -
J: TRBJ1-2
D: -
CDR3: CASSLGGGDTF
DNA: TGTGCCAGCAGTTTAGGCGGTGGCGACACCTTC

V: TRBV29-1
size: many
J: TRBJ2-5
D: TRBD2
CDR3: CSVGPSGQETQYF
DNA: TGCAGCGTTGGGCCTAGCGGACAAGAGACCCAGTACTTC

V: TRBV27
size: many
J: TRBJ2-3
D: -
CDR3: CASLVDSEAVDSSTDTQYF
DNA: TGTGCCAGCCTCGTCGATAGTGAGGCAGTAGACTCTAGCACAGATACGCAGTATTTT

V: TRBV7-9
size: -
J: TRBJ2-3
D: TRBD1
CDR3: CASSPAGTGASDTQYF
DNA: TGTGCCAGCAGCCCCGCCGGGACAGGTGCTTCAGATACGCAGTATTTT

V: TRBV20-1
size: -
J: TRBJ2-2
D: -
CDR3: CSAKRDHLHTGELFF
DNA: TGCAGTGCAAAGAGGGACCACTTGCACACCGGGGAGCTGTTTTTT

V: TRBV11-1
size: few
J: TRBJ1-4
D: -
CDR3: CASRGGRGGPATNEKLFF
DNA: TGTGCCAGCAGGGGAGGCAGGGGAGGCCCCGCAACTAATGAAAAACTGTTTTTT

V: TRBV20-1
size: -
J: TRBJ2-1
D: -
CDR3: CCARWSPPAAAYNEQFF
DNA: TGCTGTGCTAGATGGTCCCCCCCGGCGGCTGCCTACAATGAGCAGTTCTTC

V: TRBV27
size: many
J: TRBJ1-6
D: -
CDR3: CASRAGLSYNSPLHF
DNA: TGTGCCAGCAGGGCGGGGCTCTCCTATAATTCACCCCTCCACTTT

V: TRBV5-1
size: many
J: TRBJ2-1
D: -
CDR3: CASSLWDGGPVLAEQFF
DNA: TGCGCCAGCAGCTTATGGGACGGAGGGCCTGTATTAGCTGAGCAGTTCTTC

V: TRBV20-1
size: many
J: TRBJ2-7
D: TRBD1
CDR3: CSARGLDRAGVSYEQYF
DNA: TGCAGTGCTAGAGGCTTGGACAGGGCTGGGGTGTCCTACGAGCAGTACTTC

V: TRBV20-1
size: many
J: TRBJ2-2
D: -
CDR3: CSGSSTPGELFF
DNA: TGCAGTGGCAGTTCCACCCCCGGGGAGCTGTTTTTT

V: TRBV5-6
size: -
J: TRBJ2-1
D: TRBD2
CDR3: CASSSRTSRIF
DNA: TGTGCCAGCAGCTCACGGACTAGCCGGATCTTC

V: TRBV5-1
size: -
J: TRBJ2-1
D: TRBD2
CDR3: CASSAGGGYSYYNEQFF
DNA: TGCGCCAGCAGCGCGGGAGGGGGTTACTCCTATTACAATGAGCAGTTCTTC

V: TRBV28
size: -
J: TRBJ1-5
D: TRBD1
CDR3: CASSTGQGLGQPQHF
DNA: TGTGCCAGCAGCACCGGACAGGGACTGGGGCAGCCCCAGCATTTT

V: TRBV5-1
size: few
J: TRBJ1-2
D: -
CDR3: CASSLSSGVDYGYTF
DNA: TGCGCCAGCAGCCTATCTTCAGGGGTCGACTATGGCTACACCTTC

V: TRBV7-7
size: -
J: TRBJ2-5
D: TRBD2
CDR3: CASSLGASGEQETQYF
DNA: TGTGCCAGCAGCTTAGGGGCTAGCGGGGAACAAGAGACCCAGTACTTC

V: TRBV11-2
size: -
J: TRBJ2-5
D: -
CDR3: CASSLARVGGETQYF
DNA: TGTGCCAGCAGCTTAGCTCGTGTGGGGGGAGAGACCCAGTACTTC

V: TRBV7-6
size: -
J: TRBJ2-1
D: TRBD1
CDR3: CASTPESGGSSYNEQFF
DNA: TGTGCCAGCACCCCAGAATCAGGGGGCAGCTCCTACAATGAGCAGTTCTTC

V: TRBV20-1
size: many
J: TRBJ2-4
D: -
CDR3: CSATPLAKNIQYF
DNA: TGCAGTGCTACCCCGCTAGCCAAAAACATTCAGTACTTC

V: TRBV20-1
size: many
J: TRBJ2-5
D: TRBD2
CDR3: CSARDHGLAGEFETQYF
DNA: TGCAGTGCTAGAGATCACGGACTAGCGGGAGAGTTTGAGACCCAGTACTTC

V: TRBV7-9
size: -
J: TRBJ2-7
D: -
CDR3: CASTRGTAWNEQYF
DNA: TGTGCCAGCACACGGGGGACTGCATGGAACGAGCAGTACTTC

V: TRBV3-1
size: -
J: TRBJ2-1
D: -
CDR3: CASSQGRKSEQFF
DNA: TGTGCCAGCAGCCAAGGGAGGAAGTCTGAGCAGTTCTTC

V: TRBV3-1
size: -
J: TRBJ2-2
D: TRBD2
CDR3: CASSQVGIAGKTTGELFF
DNA: TGTGCCAGCAGCCAAGTTGGTATAGCGGGAAAGACCACCGGGGAGCTGTTTTTT

V: TRBV6-4
size: many
J: TRBJ2-2
D: TRBD1
CDR3: CASSDGTGGNGELFF
DNA: TGTGCCAGCAGTGACGGGACAGGGGGTAACGGGGAGCTGTTTTTT

V: TRBV7-6
size: few
J: TRBJ2-1
D: -
CDR3: CASSSLPRGGRGNEQFF
DNA: TGTGCCAGCAGCTCCCTTCCCAGGGGCGGGAGAGGCAATGAGCAGTTCTTC

V: TRBV19
size: few
J: TRBJ2-1
D: -
CDR3: CASLPGANYNEQFF
DNA: TGTGCCAGTCTCCCTGGGGCTAACTACAATGAGCAGTTCTTC

V: TRBV11-2
size: many
J: TRBJ2-3
D: TRBD2
CDR3: CASSLFLAGAADTQYF
DNA: TGTGCCAGCAGCTTATTTCTAGCGGGAGCCGCAGATACGCAGTATTTT

V: TRBV20-1
size: many
J: TRBJ2-5
D: TRBD1
CDR3: CSAREGAETQYF
DNA: TGCAGTGCAAGAGAGGGGGCAGAGACCCAGTACTTC

V: TRBV12-3/TRBV12-4
size: many
J: TRBJ2-7
D: -
CDR3: CASSLALAGRVRQYF
DNA: TGTGCCAGCAGTTTAGCGCTGGCAGGTCGGGTTCGGCAGTACTTC

V: TRBV20-1
size: many
J: TRBJ1-3
D: -
CDR3: CSAREGGSGNTIYF
DNA: TGCAGTGCTAGGGAAGGGGGTTCTGGAAACACCATATATTTT

V: TRBV19
size: few
J: TRBJ2-1
D: TRBD2
CDR3: CASSNSGGYNEQFF
DNA: TGTGCCAGTAGTAATAGCGGGGGTTACAATGAGCAGTTCTTC